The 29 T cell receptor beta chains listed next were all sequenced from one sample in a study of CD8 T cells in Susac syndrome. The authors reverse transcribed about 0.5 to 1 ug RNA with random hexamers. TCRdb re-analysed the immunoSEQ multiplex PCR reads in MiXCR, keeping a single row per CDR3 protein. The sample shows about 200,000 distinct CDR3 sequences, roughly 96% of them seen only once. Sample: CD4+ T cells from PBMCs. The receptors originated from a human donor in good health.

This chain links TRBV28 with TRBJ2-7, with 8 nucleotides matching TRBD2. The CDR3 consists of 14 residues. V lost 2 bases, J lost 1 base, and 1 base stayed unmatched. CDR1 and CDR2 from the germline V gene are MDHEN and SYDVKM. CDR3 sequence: CASSLAGGSYEQYV. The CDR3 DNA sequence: TGTGCCAGCAGTTTAGCGGGAGGATCCTACGAGCAGTACGTC.

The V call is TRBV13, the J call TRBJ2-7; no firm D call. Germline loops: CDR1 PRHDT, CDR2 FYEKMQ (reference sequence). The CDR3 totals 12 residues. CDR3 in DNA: TGTGCCAGCAGTTTAGGCTCCTACGAGCAGTACGTC. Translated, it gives CASSLGSYEQYV.

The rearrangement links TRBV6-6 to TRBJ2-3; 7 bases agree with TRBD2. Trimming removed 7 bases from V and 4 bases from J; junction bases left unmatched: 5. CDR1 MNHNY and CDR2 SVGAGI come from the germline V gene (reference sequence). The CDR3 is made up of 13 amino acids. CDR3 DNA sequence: TGTGCCAGCATCGCGGGAGCTTCAGATACGCAGTATTTT. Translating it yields CASIAGASDTQYF.

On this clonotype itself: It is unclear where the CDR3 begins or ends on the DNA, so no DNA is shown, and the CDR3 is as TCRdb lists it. The CDR3 protein is CSAAARDTEAFF. The rearrangement uses TRBV29-1 and TRBJ1-1. Germline assignment: CDR1 SQVTM and CDR2 ANQGSEA. A total of 12 residues make up the CDR3, ends included.

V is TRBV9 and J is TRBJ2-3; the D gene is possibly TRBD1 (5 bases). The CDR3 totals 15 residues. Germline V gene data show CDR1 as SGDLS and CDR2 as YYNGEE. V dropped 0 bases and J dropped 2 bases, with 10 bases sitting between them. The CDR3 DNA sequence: TGTGCCAGCAGCGTAGCCGTGGACACCACAGATACGCAGTATTTT. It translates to CASSVAVDTTDTQYF.

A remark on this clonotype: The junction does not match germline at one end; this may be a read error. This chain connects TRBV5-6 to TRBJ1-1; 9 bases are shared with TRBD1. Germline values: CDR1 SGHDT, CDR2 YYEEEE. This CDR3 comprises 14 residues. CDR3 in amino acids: CASSLDRGLTEAFF. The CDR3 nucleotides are TGTGCCAGCAGTTTGGACAGGGGACTCACTGAAGCTTTCTTT.

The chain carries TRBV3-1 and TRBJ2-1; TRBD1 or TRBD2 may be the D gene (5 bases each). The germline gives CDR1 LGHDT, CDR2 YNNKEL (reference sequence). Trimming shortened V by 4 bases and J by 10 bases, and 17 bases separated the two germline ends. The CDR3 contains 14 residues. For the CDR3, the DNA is TGTGCCAGCAGCCTGTACCGGGACCTGGTAGAGCAGTTCTTC. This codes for CASSLYRDLVEQFF.

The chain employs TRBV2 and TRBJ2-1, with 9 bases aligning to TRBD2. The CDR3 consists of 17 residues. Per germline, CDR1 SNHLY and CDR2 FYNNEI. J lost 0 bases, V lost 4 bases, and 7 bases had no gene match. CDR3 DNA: TGTGCCAGCAGTGGAAGACTAGCGGTTCTCTCCTACAATGAGCAGTTCTTC. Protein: CASSGRLAVLSYNEQFF.

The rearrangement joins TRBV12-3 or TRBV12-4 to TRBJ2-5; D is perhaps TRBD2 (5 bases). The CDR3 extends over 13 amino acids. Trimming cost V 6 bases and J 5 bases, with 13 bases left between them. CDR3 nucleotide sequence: TGTGCCAGCAGACTTAGCGTGGGGGAGACCCAGTACTTC. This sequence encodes CASRLSVGETQYF.

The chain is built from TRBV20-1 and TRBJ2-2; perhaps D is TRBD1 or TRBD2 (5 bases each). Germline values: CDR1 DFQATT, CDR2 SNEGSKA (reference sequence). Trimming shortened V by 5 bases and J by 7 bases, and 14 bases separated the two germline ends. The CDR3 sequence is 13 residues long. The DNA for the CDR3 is TGCAGTGCTCAGGGACCTCAGTTCGGGGAGCTGTTTTTT. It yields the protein CSAQGPQFGELFF.

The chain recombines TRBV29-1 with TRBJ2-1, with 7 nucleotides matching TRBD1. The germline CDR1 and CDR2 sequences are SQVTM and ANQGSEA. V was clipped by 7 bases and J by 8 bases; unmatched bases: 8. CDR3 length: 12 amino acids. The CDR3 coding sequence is TGCAGCGGTGACAGGGTGCTGGATGAGCAGTTCTTC. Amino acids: CSGDRVLDEQFF.

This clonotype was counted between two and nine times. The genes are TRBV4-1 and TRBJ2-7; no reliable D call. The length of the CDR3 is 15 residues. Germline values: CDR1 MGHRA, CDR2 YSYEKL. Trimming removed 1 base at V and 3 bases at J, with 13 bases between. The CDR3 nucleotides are TGCGCCAGCAGCCAAGGGACCTATCGAGTCTACGAGCAGTACGTC. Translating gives CASSQGTYRVYEQYV.

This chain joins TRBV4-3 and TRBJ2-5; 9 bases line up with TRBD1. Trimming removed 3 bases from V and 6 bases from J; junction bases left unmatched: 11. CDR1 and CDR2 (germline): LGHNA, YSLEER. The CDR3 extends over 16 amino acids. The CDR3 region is CASSQTGTGKYQTQYF. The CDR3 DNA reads TGCGCCAGCAGCCAGACCGGGACAGGGAAGTACCAGACCCAGTACTTC.

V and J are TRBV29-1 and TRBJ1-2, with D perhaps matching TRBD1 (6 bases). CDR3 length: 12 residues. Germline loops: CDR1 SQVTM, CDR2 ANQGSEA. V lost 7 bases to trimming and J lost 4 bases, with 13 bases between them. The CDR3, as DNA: TGCAGCGCGGACAGCCAAGTCTATGGCTACACCTTC. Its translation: CSADSQVYGYTF.

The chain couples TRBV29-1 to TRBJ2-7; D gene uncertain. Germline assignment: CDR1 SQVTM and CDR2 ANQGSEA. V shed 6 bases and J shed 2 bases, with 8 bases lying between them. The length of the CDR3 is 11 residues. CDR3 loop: CSVRGTYEQYF. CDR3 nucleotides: TGCAGCGTACGTGGTACCTACGAGCAGTACTTC.

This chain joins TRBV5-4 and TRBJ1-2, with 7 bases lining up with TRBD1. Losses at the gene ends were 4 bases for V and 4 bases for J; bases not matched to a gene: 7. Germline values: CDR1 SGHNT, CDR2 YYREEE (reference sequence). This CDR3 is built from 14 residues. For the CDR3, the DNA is TGTGCCAGCAGCGGACGACAGGGCAGCTATGGCTACACCTTC. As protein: CASSGRQGSYGYTF.

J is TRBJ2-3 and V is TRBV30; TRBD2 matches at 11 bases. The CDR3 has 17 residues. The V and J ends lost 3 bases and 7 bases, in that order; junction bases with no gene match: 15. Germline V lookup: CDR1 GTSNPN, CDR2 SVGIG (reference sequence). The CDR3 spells CAWSPPQTSGSLYTQYF. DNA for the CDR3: TGTGCCTGGAGCCCACCCCAAACTAGCGGGAGTTTGTATACGCAGTATTTT. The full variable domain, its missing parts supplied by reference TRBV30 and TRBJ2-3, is SQTIHQWPATLVQPVGSPLSLECTVEGTSNPNLYWYRQAAGRGLQLLFYSVGIGQISSEVPQNLSASRPQDRQFILSSKKLLLSDSGFYLCAWSPPQTSGSLYTQYFGPGTRLTVL.

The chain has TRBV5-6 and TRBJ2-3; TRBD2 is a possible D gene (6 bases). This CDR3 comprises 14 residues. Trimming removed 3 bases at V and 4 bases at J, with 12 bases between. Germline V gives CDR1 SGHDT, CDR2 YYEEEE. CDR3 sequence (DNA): TGTGCCAGCAGCTCGGGACTTAGCGCAGATACGCAGTATTTT. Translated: CASSSGLSADTQYF.

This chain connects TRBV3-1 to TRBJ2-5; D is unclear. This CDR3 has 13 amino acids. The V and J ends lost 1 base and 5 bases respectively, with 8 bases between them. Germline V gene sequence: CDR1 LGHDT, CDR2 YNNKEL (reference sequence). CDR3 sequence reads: CASSQGSLETQYF. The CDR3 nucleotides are TGTGCCAGCAGCCAAGGGTCCCTGGAGACCCAGTACTTC.

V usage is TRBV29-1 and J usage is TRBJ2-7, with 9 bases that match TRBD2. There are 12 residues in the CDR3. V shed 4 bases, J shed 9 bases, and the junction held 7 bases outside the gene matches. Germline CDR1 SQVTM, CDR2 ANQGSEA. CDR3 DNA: TGCAGCGTTGGATTCGCGGGGGGGCCGCAGTACTTC. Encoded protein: CSVGFAGGPQYF.

The CDR3 is CSAFGGSAQETQYF. In nucleotides, the CDR3 is TGCAGCGCTTTTGGGGGGAGTGCCCAAGAGACCCAGTACTTC. The chain joins TRBV29-1 to TRBJ2-5, with D possibly being TRBD2 (6 bases). V was cut by 7 bases and J by 1 base, with 16 bases left in between. The germline V gene has CDR1 SQVTM and CDR2 ANQGSEA. This CDR3 has 14 amino acids.

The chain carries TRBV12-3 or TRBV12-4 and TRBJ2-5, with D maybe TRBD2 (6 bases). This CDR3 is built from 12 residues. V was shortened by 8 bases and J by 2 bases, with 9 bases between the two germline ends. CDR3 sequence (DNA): TGTGCCAGCCAGACTAGGCAAGAGACCCAGTACTTC. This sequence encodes CASQTRQETQYF.

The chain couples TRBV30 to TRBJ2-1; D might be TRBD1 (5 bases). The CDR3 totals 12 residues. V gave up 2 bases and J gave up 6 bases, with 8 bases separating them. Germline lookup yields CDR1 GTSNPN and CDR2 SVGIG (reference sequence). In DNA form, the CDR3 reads TGTGCCTGGAGTTTCGACAGCAATGAGCAGTTCTTC. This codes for CAWSFDSNEQFF.

The CDR3 region is CASSFLGSGTPQHF. CDR3 coding DNA: TGTGCCAGCAGCTTTCTGGGTAGCGGTACGCCCCAGCATTTT. The gene calls are TRBV5-6 and TRBJ1-5; D is undetermined. The germline gives CDR1 SGHDT, CDR2 YYEEEE. Trimming removed 2 bases at V and 9 bases at J, with 15 bases between. This CDR3 has 14 amino acids.

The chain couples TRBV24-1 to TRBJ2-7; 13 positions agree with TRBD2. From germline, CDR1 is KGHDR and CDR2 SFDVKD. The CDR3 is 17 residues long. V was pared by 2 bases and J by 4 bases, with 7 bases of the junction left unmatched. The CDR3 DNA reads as TGTGCCACCAGTGATTCACTAGCGGGAGGGGGGGCTTACGAGCAGTACGTC. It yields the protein CATSDSLAGGGAYEQYV.

The CDR3 is CASSLDGAGGIPYEQYV. The CDR3 DNA sequence: TGTGCCAGCAGCTTAGATGGTGCAGGGGGGATCCCCTACGAGCAGTACGTC. The chain joins TRBV11-2 to TRBJ2-7; TRBD1 is a possible D gene (7 bases). Per germline, CDR1 SGHAT and CDR2 FQNNGV. The ends were cut back, 0 bases at V and 2 bases at J, with 17 bases in the middle. The CDR3 spans 17 residues.

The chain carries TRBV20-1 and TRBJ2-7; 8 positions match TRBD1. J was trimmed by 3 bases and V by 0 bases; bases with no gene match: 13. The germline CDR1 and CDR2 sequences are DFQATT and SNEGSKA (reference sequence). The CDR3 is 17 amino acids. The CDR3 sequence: CSARDHWAQGANYEQYF. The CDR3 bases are TGCAGTGCTAGAGATCATTGGGCGCAGGGGGCGAACTACGAGCAGTACTTC.

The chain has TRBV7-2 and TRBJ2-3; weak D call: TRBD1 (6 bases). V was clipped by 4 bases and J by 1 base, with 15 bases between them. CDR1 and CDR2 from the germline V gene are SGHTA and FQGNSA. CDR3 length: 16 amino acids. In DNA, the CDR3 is TGTGCCAGCAGCTCGACTCGGGACACCGGCACAGATACGCAGTATTTT. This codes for CASSSTRDTGTDTQYF.

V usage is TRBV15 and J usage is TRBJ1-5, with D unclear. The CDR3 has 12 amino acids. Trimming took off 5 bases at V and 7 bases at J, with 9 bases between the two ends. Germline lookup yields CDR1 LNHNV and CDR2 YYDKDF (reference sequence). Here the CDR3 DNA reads TGTGCCACCAGCCCCCACGGGCAGCCCCAGCATTTT. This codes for CATSPHGQPQHF.